This record looks at one T cell receptor (beta chain) sequence and its context. The repertoire was sequenced with immunoSEQ multiplex PCR; TCRdb's copy has only in-frame clones and lacks some. The table shows hundreds of thousands of clones, with approximately 96% occurring only once. This sample is drawn from a study of shared clonotypes between healthy human individuals. Naive CD8 cells lacked CD45RO, underwent positive selection for CCR7 and left out terminally differentiated effector memory CD45RA+ cells. V dropped 5 bases and J dropped 6; count of bases not matched to a gene: 9. This CDR3 region has 17 residues. Germline V gene lookup returns CDR1 MDHEN and CDR2 SYDVKM.

The genes are TRBV28 and TRBJ2-2; 13 positions agree with TRBD2. The sample consisted of naive CD8+ T cells sorted from blood. The source of this sequence is a woman aged 25 to 39 in good health. The CDR3: CASSPGLAGVRAGELFF. The CDR3, as DNA: TGTGCCAGCAGTCCAGGACTAGCGGGAGTGAGGGCCGGGGAGCTGTTTTTT.